This T cell receptor (beta chain) originates from a study of blood T cell repertoires in COVID-19. Data came from immunoSEQ multiplex PCR; TCRdb stores just in-frame clones and leaves some out. Of 390,000 or so clones listed, about 89% are singletons. Germline V gene data show CDR1 as SGHTA and CDR2 as FQGNSA. The CDR3 contains 15 residues. V dropped 1 base and J dropped 4 bases, with 13 bases sitting between them. The sequencing input was peripheral blood. The V gene is TRBV7-2, the J gene TRBJ1-1; D is perhaps TRBD1 (6 bases). The TCR comes from a woman younger than 45 with COVID-19, enrolled during active disease. The CDR3 bases are TGTGCCAGCAGCTTAGTAGGGGGTCGGGGCACTGAAGCTTTCTTT. It codes for CASSLVGGRGTEAFF.